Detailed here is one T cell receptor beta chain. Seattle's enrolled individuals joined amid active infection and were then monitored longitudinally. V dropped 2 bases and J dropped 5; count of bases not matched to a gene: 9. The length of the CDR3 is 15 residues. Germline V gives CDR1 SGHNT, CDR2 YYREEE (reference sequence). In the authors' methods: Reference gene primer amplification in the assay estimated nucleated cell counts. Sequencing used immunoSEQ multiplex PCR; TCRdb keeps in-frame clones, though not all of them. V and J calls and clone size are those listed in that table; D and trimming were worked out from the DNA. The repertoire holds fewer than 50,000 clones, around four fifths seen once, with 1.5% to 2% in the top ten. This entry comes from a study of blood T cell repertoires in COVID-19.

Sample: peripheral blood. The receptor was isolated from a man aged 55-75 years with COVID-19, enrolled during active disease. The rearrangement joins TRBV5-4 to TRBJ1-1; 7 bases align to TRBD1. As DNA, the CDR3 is TGTGCCAGCAGCTTCGAAAGACAGGGAAGGACTGAAGCTTTCTTT. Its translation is CASSFERQGRTEAFF.